Following are 4 T cell receptor beta chains from one sample sequenced in a study of CD4 T cells in relation to SARS-CoV-2 and coronaviruses. What these receptors recognize is not known. Unexposed donor CD4+ T cells date from about 2010-2018, before the COVID-19 pandemic. Isolation of CD4+ T cells took place after less than 13 days in culture. Clones were sequenced by immunoSEQ multiplex PCR, and TCRdb holds only the in-frame ones, with some missing. The profile covers about 21,000 clones, with about 80% appearing a single time and 15% to 20% taken by the ten largest. Sample: CD4+ T cells from PBMCs, cultured in vitro. The receptors derive from a human donor in good health.

The chain is built from TRBV12-3 or TRBV12-4 and TRBJ1-1; D is uncertain. Trimming left V 3 bases short and J 5 bases short, with 10 bases between. The CDR3 length is 13 residues. CDR3: CASSFARGTEAFF. The CDR3 DNA sequence: TGTGCCAGCAGTTTTGCACGGGGTACTGAAGCTTTCTTT.

This clone was observed a few times. This chain joins TRBV3-1 (or the pseudogene TRBV3-2) and TRBJ2-3; D is perhaps TRBD1 (6 bases). The germline CDR1 and CDR2 sequences are LGHDT and YNNKEL (reference sequence). Deletions cut 4 bases from V and 1 base from J, with 9 bases between. The length of the CDR3 is 14 residues. The CDR3 loop reads CASSPRTGTDTQYF. CDR3 sequence (DNA): TGTGCCAGCAGCCCCCGGACAGGCACAGATACGCAGTATTTT.

The chain links TRBV5-6 to TRBJ2-6; D may match TRBD1 or TRBD2 (6 bases each). This CDR3 is 17 amino acids long. V dropped 0 bases and J dropped 4 bases, with 14 bases sitting between them. From germline, CDR1 is SGHDT and CDR2 YYEEEE. The CDR3 DNA reads as TGTGCCAGCAGCTTGGGGGTAGGGGGGCACGGGGCCAACGTCCTGACTTTC. It translates to CASSLGVGGHGANVLTF.

V gene TRBV7-9 combines with J gene TRBJ1-1; D is uncertain. The CDR3 runs to 13 residues. Per germline, CDR1 SEHNR and CDR2 FQNEAQ (reference sequence). V was cut by 6 bases and J by 1 base, with 9 bases left in between. In nucleotides, the CDR3 is TGTGCCAGCAGTTATGCCCAGAACACTGAAGCTTTCTTT. Protein product: CASSYAQNTEAFF.